This T cell receptor beta chain originates from a study of blood T cell repertoires in COVID-19. Study summary: Sites across the United States, Italy and Spain contributed samples from acute and convalescent COVID-19. T cells, B-cell-depleted T cells, or PBMCs provided the cDNA or gDNA that served as material.

Per the germline V gene, CDR1 is MNHEY and CDR2 is SVGAGI. V was pared by 2 bases and J by 6 bases, with 14 bases between. The CDR3 has 15 residues. Authors' data handling: Estimation of nucleated cell counts relied on the amplification of reference gene primers. Produced via immunoSEQ multiplex PCR; TCRdb's table is partial and in-frame only. That table supplies the V and J calls and clone size; D and trimming were determined from the DNA. The sample holds 35,000 to 45,000 clones, about 88% seen once. This sequence joins TRBV6-5 and TRBJ2-1, with D maybe TRBD1 (6 bases). The sample comprised peripheral blood. This TCR was recovered from a human donor in a cohort sampled during active COVID-19. The CDR3 DNA follows: TGTGCCAGCAGTTACACCCCGGGACAAGTCAATGAGCAGTTCTTC. Its translation is CASSYTPGQVNEQFF.